The rows below give T cell receptor beta chains drawn from one sample of a study of vaccination and CD4 T cells after COVID-19. TCRdb ran MiXCR on the PCR reads and lists one entry per CDR3 protein. The sample yields some 7,000 distinct CDR3 sequences, approximately 40% seen once. No antigen is known for these receptors. Material for sequencing was CD4+ T cells from blood, cultured in vitro. These receptors were taken from a human donor in good health. CDR3s include the opening cysteine and the closing phenylalanine or tryptophan. Each record gives: J gene, D gene, V gene, clone size, CDR3 protein, CDR3 DNA. D genes are given only for firm matches. A clone size is listed for some rows: how often the clone was seen (once, few, many), or a class if it is expanded.

J gene: TRBJ1-6
D gene: NA
V gene: TRBV5-5
clone size: few
CDR3 protein: CASSLGRHSPLHF
CDR3 DNA: TGTGCCAGCAGCTTGGGGAGACATTCACCCCTCCACTTT

J gene: TRBJ2-2
D gene: NA
V gene: TRBV7-7
clone size: few
CDR3 protein: CASSLNLRGELFF
CDR3 DNA: TGTGCTAGCAGCCTTAATTTGCGGGGGGAGCTGTTTTTT

J gene: TRBJ1-3
D gene: NA
V gene: TRBV7-6
clone size: NA
CDR3 protein: CASSSRGNTIYF
CDR3 DNA: TGTGCCAGCAGCTCCCGGGGAAACACCATATATTTT

J gene: TRBJ1-6
D gene: NA
V gene: TRBV2
clone size: NA
CDR3 protein: CASHTGGSYNSPLHF
CDR3 DNA: TGTGCCAGCCATACGGGAGGCTCCTATAATTCACCCCTCCACTTT

J gene: TRBJ2-7
D gene: NA
V gene: TRBV6-4
clone size: once
CDR3 protein: CASSDAGHPSSYEQYF
CDR3 DNA: TGTGCCAGCAGTGACGCTGGACACCCTAGCTCCTACGAGCAGTACTTC

J gene: TRBJ1-3
D gene: TRBD1
V gene: TRBV29-1
clone size: once
CDR3 protein: CSVAVDRGSGDTIYF
CDR3 DNA: TGCAGCGTTGCGGTAGACAGGGGCAGCGGGGACACCATATATTTT

J gene: TRBJ2-6
D gene: NA
V gene: TRBV5-1
clone size: NA
CDR3 protein: CASERGEGANVLTF
CDR3 DNA: TGCGCCAGCGAAAGGGGGGAGGGGGCCAACGTCCTGACTTTC

J gene: TRBJ1-1
D gene: NA
V gene: TRBV5-4
clone size: few
CDR3 protein: CASSLYRADTEAFF
CDR3 DNA: TGTGCCAGCAGCTTGTATAGGGCCGACACTGAAGCTTTCTTT

J gene: TRBJ2-7
D gene: NA
V gene: TRBV2
clone size: large
CDR3 protein: CASSLGAGAYEQYF
CDR3 DNA: TGTGCCAGCTCCCTGGGGGCGGGGGCATACGAGCAGTACTTC

J gene: TRBJ2-7
D gene: NA
V gene: TRBV20-1
clone size: NA
CDR3 protein: CSAGAPADYEQYF
CDR3 DNA: TGCAGTGCGGGCGCCCCGGCGGACTACGAGCAGTACTTC

J gene: TRBJ1-1
D gene: TRBD1
V gene: TRBV11-1
clone size: NA
CDR3 protein: CASSSSGTGGEAFF
CDR3 DNA: TGTGCCAGCAGCTCTAGTGGGACAGGGGGTGAAGCTTTCTTT

J gene: TRBJ2-3
D gene: TRBD2
V gene: TRBV6-1
clone size: NA
CDR3 protein: CASTFAGGRTDTQYF
CDR3 DNA: TGTGCCAGCACCTTCGCGGGGGGCCGCACAGATACGCAGTATTTT

J gene: TRBJ2-7
D gene: NA
V gene: TRBV4-1
clone size: NA
CDR3 protein: CASSPLEQYF
CDR3 DNA: TGCGCCAGCAGCCCCCTCGAGCAGTACTTC

J gene: TRBJ1-1
D gene: NA
V gene: TRBV19
clone size: NA
CDR3 protein: CASSEVSAENTEAFF
CDR3 DNA: TGTGCCAGTAGTGAGGTTTCGGCCGAGAACACTGAAGCTTTCTTT

J gene: TRBJ1-1
D gene: NA
V gene: TRBV20-1
clone size: NA
CDR3 protein: CSAPTERVTEAFF
CDR3 DNA: TGCAGTGCGCCGACGGAACGGGTCACTGAAGCTTTCTTT

J gene: TRBJ1-4
D gene: TRBD1
V gene: TRBV20-1
clone size: NA
CDR3 protein: CSAPGTGGELFF
CDR3 DNA: TGCAGTGCGCCCGGGACAGGGGGCGAACTGTTTTTT

J gene: TRBJ1-1
D gene: NA
V gene: TRBV20-1
clone size: NA
CDR3 protein: CSAETRNTEAFF
CDR3 DNA: TGCAGTGCTGAAACAAGGAACACTGAAGCTTTCTTT

J gene: TRBJ1-1
D gene: NA
V gene: TRBV5-4
clone size: NA
CDR3 protein: CASSLDVMNTEAFF
CDR3 DNA: TGTGCCAGCAGCTTGGACGTCATGAACACTGAAGCTTTCTTT

J gene: TRBJ1-5
D gene: NA
V gene: TRBV30
clone size: few
CDR3 protein: CAWSEDANQPQHF
CDR3 DNA: TGTGCCTGGAGTGAAGACGCCAATCAGCCCCAGCATTTT

J gene: TRBJ1-3
D gene: NA
V gene: TRBV6-5
clone size: NA
CDR3 protein: CASSYSPQGNTIYF
CDR3 DNA: TGTGCCAGCAGTTACTCGCCCCAAGGAAACACCATATATTTT

J gene: TRBJ1-1
D gene: NA
V gene: TRBV6-1
clone size: NA
CDR3 protein: CASSETFAGGAFF
CDR3 DNA: TGTGCCAGCAGTGAAACGTTTGCGGGTGGAGCTTTCTTT

J gene: TRBJ2-1
D gene: TRBD2
V gene: TRBV20-1
clone size: large
CDR3 protein: CSARRTSGDEFF
CDR3 DNA: TGCAGTGCTAGACGGACTAGCGGGGACGAGTTCTTC

J gene: TRBJ1-5
D gene: NA
V gene: TRBV9
clone size: NA
CDR3 protein: CASSVGSLNQPQHF
CDR3 DNA: TGTGCCAGCAGCGTAGGATCACTAAATCAGCCCCAGCATTTT

J gene: TRBJ2-7
D gene: NA
V gene: TRBV5-3
clone size: NA
CDR3 protein: CARSCYNDIPPYEQYF
CDR3 DNA: TGTGCCAGAAGCTGTTACAACGACATCCCTCCCTACGAGCAGTACTTC

J gene: TRBJ1-1
D gene: NA
V gene: TRBV5-6
clone size: NA
CDR3 protein: CASSLLQGSAEAFF
CDR3 DNA: TGTGCCAGCAGCTTATTACAGGGTAGCGCTGAAGCTTTCTTT

J gene: TRBJ1-5
D gene: NA
V gene: TRBV7-9
clone size: few
CDR3 protein: CASSPEPQNQPQHF
CDR3 DNA: TGTGCCAGCAGCCCAGAACCCCAGAATCAGCCCCAGCATTTT

J gene: TRBJ1-1
D gene: TRBD1
V gene: TRBV20-1
clone size: few
CDR3 protein: CSGQGESGRNTEAFF
CDR3 DNA: TGCAGTGGACAGGGGGAAAGCGGACGGAACACTGAAGCTTTCTTT

J gene: TRBJ1-5
D gene: TRBD1
V gene: TRBV27
clone size: NA
CDR3 protein: CVSSFQGAGNQPQHF
CDR3 DNA: TGTGTCAGCAGTTTTCAGGGGGCCGGCAATCAGCCCCAGCATTTT